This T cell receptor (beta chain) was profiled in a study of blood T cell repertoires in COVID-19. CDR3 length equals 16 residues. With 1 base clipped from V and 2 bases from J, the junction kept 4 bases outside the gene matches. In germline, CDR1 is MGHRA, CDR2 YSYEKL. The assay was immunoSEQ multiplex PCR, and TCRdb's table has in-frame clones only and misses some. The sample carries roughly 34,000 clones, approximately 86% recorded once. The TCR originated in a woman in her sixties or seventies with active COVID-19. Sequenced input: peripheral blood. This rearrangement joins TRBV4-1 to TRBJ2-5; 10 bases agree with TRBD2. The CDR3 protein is CASSQGAAGGQETQYF. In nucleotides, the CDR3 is TGCGCCAGCAGCCAAGGCGCAGCGGGGGGGCAAGAGACCCAGTACTTC.